The clone carrying this T cell receptor beta chain was seen repeatedly, ten times or more. The sample originates from a study of T cells in Graves' hyperthyroidism and ophthalmopathy. Study-level background: At initial diagnosis, before any treatment had begun, peripheral blood was obtained.

Graves' hyperthyroidism without ophthalmopathy progression within 18 months was termed stable. Hyperthyroidism, newly diagnosed and lasting under 2 months, affected patients aged 18 to 65. Trimming took 2 bases from V and 6 from J, leaving 13 bases between them. The CDR3 covers 15 residues. Regions amplified from RNA transcripts were the TCR beta CDR3 regions. The HTBI primer set drove a first-round RT-PCR of the TCR CDR3. Using its own MiXCR run on the multiplex PCR reads, TCRdb lists one record per CDR3 protein. Of around 300,000 distinct CDR3 sequences in the sample, around 13% were seen once. Input material: blood. This receptor was identified in a woman under 40 with Graves' hyperthyroidism. The V gene is TRBV12-3 or TRBV12-4, the J gene TRBJ1-4, with D tentatively TRBD1 (5 bases). CDR3 sequence reads: CASSLPSGEDEKLFF. CDR3 DNA: TGTGCCAGCAGTTTACCGTCGGGGGAAGATGAAAAACTGTTTTTT.